The next 30 T cell receptor beta chains were all read from a single sample in a study of regulatory T cells in long-lasting Graves disease. Time point: newly diagnosed GD, antithyroid drugs for less than 3 months. Construction of the TCR library relied on RNA isolated from PBMCs. Building of the TCR beta libraries involved iRepertoire HTBI primers and Arm-PCR of CDR3 regions. Via MiXCR, TCRdb re-called the multiplex PCR reads, giving one row per CDR3 protein. The sample holds fewer than 550,000 distinct CDR3 sequences, about 16% seen once. These data were likewise used in another study, on T cells in Graves' hyperthyroidism and ophthalmopathy.

Sequencing used peripheral blood mononuclear cells (PBMCs), obtained at new diagnosis, from a patient treated with antithyroid drugs. The receptors were gathered from a woman in her forties or fifties with Graves disease.

Turning to this clonotype: A much larger clone sits a single nucleotide away, making a read error possible. The V call is TRBV2, the J call TRBJ1-2; D unclear. The germline CDR1 and CDR2 sequences are SNHLY and FYNNEI. Deletions cut 5 bases from V and 9 bases from J, with 13 bases between. CDR3 length: 12 residues. The CDR3 loop is CASSPQLYRYTF. The DNA of the CDR3 is TGTGCCAGCAGTCCCCAGCTGTATCGCTACACCTTC.

Written as DNA, the CDR3 is TGTGCCATCAGTGAAGGAGGGGACGGCTATAATTCACCCCTCCACTTT. This translates into CAISEGGDGYNSPLHF. The chain is built from TRBV10-3 and TRBJ1-6, with D maybe TRBD1 (5 bases). V was cut by 3 bases and J by 3 bases, with 12 bases left in between. The CDR3 extends over 16 amino acids. The germline CDR1 and CDR2 sequences are ENHRY and SYGVKD.

The chain uses TRBV11-2 and TRBJ2-1, with D possibly matching TRBD2 (6 bases). Per germline, CDR1 SGHAT and CDR2 FQNNGV. The CDR3 runs to 16 residues. Trimming cost V 5 bases and J 6 bases, with 20 bases left between them. CDR3 DNA sequence: TGTGCCAGCAGCCTGACGAGGAACCGGGACTTCAATGAGCAGTTCTTC. It codes for CASSLTRNRDFNEQFF.

J is TRBJ1-5 and V is TRBV19; no clear D. The CDR3 is made up of 11 amino acids. Germline values: CDR1 LNHDA, CDR2 SQIVND (reference sequence). The ends were cut back, 8 bases at V and 7 bases at J, with 9 bases in the middle. CDR3 sequence (DNA): TGTGCCAGTGGAAGGTCGCAGCCCCAGCATTTT. Translation gives CASGRSQPQHF.

This chain joins TRBV12-3 or TRBV12-4 and TRBJ2-5; D remains ambiguous. V lost 6 bases to trimming and J lost 4 bases, with 9 bases between them. The CDR3 contains 12 residues. The CDR3: CASRARRETQYF. CDR3 in DNA: TGTGCCAGCAGGGCTCGGAGAGAGACCCAGTACTTC.

This clonotype was counted ten times or more. The chain combines TRBV6-1 with TRBJ1-4; D is possibly TRBD1 (5 bases). Germline lookup yields CDR1 MNHNS and CDR2 SASEGT. This CDR3 is 13 amino acids long. Trimming took 7 bases from V and 8 from J, leaving 14 bases between them. DNA of the CDR3: TGTGCCAGCACCTCCTCCGGGGCAGAAAAACTGTTTTTT. Its translation is CASTSSGAEKLFF.

Comment on this clonotype: Given a much more abundant clone one base away, this may be a read error. The V call is TRBV11-3, the J call TRBJ2-1; 9 bases map to TRBD2. The CDR3 totals 15 residues. Germline CDR1 is SGHNT and CDR2 is YENEEA. The DNA of the CDR3 is TGTGCCAGCGGCTTATCAAGCGGGGGGTCTAATGAGCAGTTCTTC. It codes for CASGLSSGGSNEQFF.

This clonotype has a count of ten or more. The chain has TRBV6-5 and TRBJ2-7; a possible D gene is TRBD2 (6 bases). Germline V CDR1 and CDR2: MNHEY, SVGAGI. This CDR3 has 15 residues. Trimming stripped 0 bases from V and 3 bases from J, with 12 bases between. The CDR3 sequence: CASSYSLTGGYEQYF. The CDR3, as DNA: TGTGCCAGCAGTTACTCGCTTACCGGGGGCTACGAGCAGTACTTC.

This clonotype has ten or more counts. This chain joins TRBV18 and TRBJ1-4, with TRBD1 as a possible D gene (5 bases). There are 14 residues in the CDR3. Germline-derived CDR1 and CDR2 are KGHSH and LQKENI. V shed 1 base and J shed 5 bases, with 8 bases lying between them. CDR3 protein: CASSPQGQNEKLFF. The CDR3 DNA follows: TGTGCCAGCTCACCACAGGGGCAGAATGAAAAACTGTTTTTT.

With respect to this clonotype: A much bigger clone sits one base away, suggesting this may be a read error. The chain combines TRBV11-2 with TRBJ1-2, with D possibly being TRBD1 (5 bases). The ends were cut back, 5 bases at V and 5 bases at J, with 12 bases in the middle. The CDR3 is 13 amino acids. Looked up from germline, CDR1 is SGHAT and CDR2 is FQNNGV. CDR3 protein: CASSIGTEYGYTF. Here the CDR3 DNA reads TGTGCCAGCAGCATCGGGACGGAGTATGGCTACACCTTC.

This clonotype was counted at least ten times. The junction and the germline gene differ at one end; a read error may be behind it. The chain employs TRBV12-3 or TRBV12-4 and TRBJ1-5; D possibly corresponds to TRBD1 (6 bases). CDR3 length: 13 residues. The CDR3 loop reads CAGSSGAHQPQHF. The CDR3 nucleotides read TGTGCCGGCAGCTCAGGGGCACATCAGCCCCAGCATTTT.

The table lists this clonotype with a few counts. The chain uses TRBV27 and TRBJ2-1, with D perhaps matching TRBD1 (6 bases). The CDR3 spans 12 residues. Germline CDR1 MNHEY, CDR2 SMNVEV (reference sequence). V was trimmed by 5 bases and J by 10 bases, leaving 12 bases between them. The CDR3 loop reads CASSLGGIEQFF. CDR3 DNA: TGTGCCAGCAGTCTAGGGGGTATAGAGCAGTTCTTC.

With respect to this clonotype: Since a much larger clone is just one base distant, this may be a read error. The CDR3 carries no conserved terminal phenylalanine or tryptophan, so it likely arises from a read error. The chain recombines TRBV9 with TRBJ1-2; D unresolved. CDR3 size: 14 residues. V was clipped by 2 bases and J by 2 bases, with 10 bases between them. Germline CDR1 SGDLS, CDR2 YYNGEE. The CDR3 protein is CASSVGGGNYGYTL. The CDR3 bases are TGTGCCAGCAGCGTGGGCGGAGGAAACTATGGCTACACCCTC.

Comments on this clonotype: This could be a read error, since a much larger clone is one nucleotide away. This likely comes from a read error, as the CDR3 has no conserved phenylalanine or tryptophan at its end. In DNA, the CDR3 is TGTGCCAGCAGCCCACCCAGGGGGCGCGCCAATGTGGGCTACACCCTC. This translates into CASSPPRGRANVGYTL. The chain carries TRBV7-9 and TRBJ1-2, with 8 bases aligning to TRBD1. In germline, CDR1 is SEHNR, CDR2 FQNEAQ (reference sequence). The CDR3 covers 16 residues. The V gene end was trimmed by 5 bases and the J gene end by 8 bases; junction bases not matched to a gene: 16.

Ten or more counts support this clonotype. This sequence joins TRBV7-9 and TRBJ1-3; 9 bases fit TRBD1. Germline trimming cut 5 bases from V and 4 bases from J; bases unmatched to any gene: 9. CDR1 and CDR2 (germline): SEHNR, FQNEAQ (reference sequence). The CDR3 runs to 16 residues. The CDR3 sequence is CASSAPQGAEGNTIYF. The CDR3 DNA is TGTGCCAGCAGCGCCCCACAGGGGGCCGAAGGAAACACCATATATTTT.

This clonotype has at least ten counts. The rearrangement links TRBV5-1 to TRBJ1-1, with D tentatively TRBD1 (6 bases). The V and J ends lost 0 bases and 9 bases respectively, with 12 bases between them. This CDR3 spans 13 amino acids. Germline loops: CDR1 SGHRS, CDR2 YFSETQ. CDR3 sequence: CASSLDRAVKAFF. CDR3 in DNA: TGCGCCAGCAGCTTGGACAGGGCGGTTAAAGCTTTCTTT.

Many counts were recorded for this clonotype. This chain uses TRBV30 with TRBJ1-3; D not resolved. This CDR3 is built from 15 residues. Germline CDR1 and CDR2: GTSNPN and SVGIG (reference sequence). V lost 0 bases, J lost 0 bases, and 9 bases lay in between. CDR3 region: CAWSVWANSGNTIYF. The CDR3 nucleotides read TGTGCCTGGAGTGTCTGGGCAAACTCTGGAAACACCATATATTTT.

The chain employs TRBV7-9 and TRBJ1-1; 7 bases map to TRBD1. Germline CDR1 SEHNR, CDR2 FQNEAQ (reference sequence). With 2 bases clipped from V and 4 bases from J, the junction kept 4 bases outside the gene matches. The CDR3 is 14 residues long. The CDR3 spells CASSLKAGGTEAFF. CDR3 nucleotides: TGTGCCAGCAGCTTAAAGGCAGGGGGCACTGAAGCTTTCTTT.

This clonotype was recorded at least ten times. The rearrangement joins TRBV3-1 to TRBJ1-3; D is possibly TRBD1 (6 bases). Germline-derived CDR1 and CDR2 are LGHDT and YNNKEL (reference sequence). This CDR3 contains 14 residues. The V end was cut by 1 base, the J end by 4 bases, with 8 bases between. The DNA for the CDR3 is TGTGCCAGCAGCCAAGTGGGGACAGGAAACACCATATATTTT. Residues: CASSQVGTGNTIYF.

This clonotype was counted many times. The rearrangement joins TRBV11-3 to TRBJ2-7, with 8 bases identical to TRBD2. The CDR3 runs 13 residues. Germline CDR1 and CDR2: SGHNT and YENEEA. V shed 1 base, J shed 6 bases, and the junction held 2 bases outside the gene matches. The CDR3 loop is CASSLGTSSEQYF. The CDR3 bases are TGTGCCAGCAGCTTAGGGACTAGCAGCGAGCAGTACTTC.

This clonotype has a handful of counts. The chain recombines TRBV19 with TRBJ1-1; unclear D gene. V lost 4 bases and J 6 bases, leaving 15 bases between the germline ends. The CDR3 length is 14 residues. Germline CDR1 is LNHDA and CDR2 is SQIVND (reference sequence). The CDR3 region is CASSKQERTAEAFF. The CDR3 coding sequence is TGTGCCAGTAGTAAGCAGGAAAGGACCGCTGAAGCTTTCTTT. The full variable domain, its missing parts supplied by reference TRBV19 and TRBJ1-1, is DGGITQSPKYLFRKEGQNVTLSCEQNLNHDAMYWYRQDPGQGLRLIYYSQIVNDFQKGDIAEGYSVSREKKESFPLTVTSAQKNPTAFYLCASSKQERTAEAFFGQGTRLTVV.

This clonotype came up many times. This chain joins TRBV10-3 and TRBJ1-1; maybe TRBD1 (5 bases). Deletions cut 0 bases from V and 1 base from J, with 9 bases between. The germline gives CDR1 ENHRY, CDR2 SYGVKD. The CDR3 runs 15 residues. CDR3 residues: CAISESWDANTEAFF. CDR3 in DNA: TGTGCCATCAGTGAGTCTTGGGACGCGAACACTGAAGCTTTCTTT.

The chain carries TRBV18 and TRBJ1-5; D unresolved. Trimming shortened V by 6 bases and J by 0 bases, and 24 bases separated the two germline ends. The CDR3 has 19 amino acids. Germline CDR1 and CDR2: KGHSH and LQKENI. The CDR3 DNA is TGTGCCAGCTCCCACCGGCGACAATTGATATTCAATAGCAATCAGCCCCAGCATTTT. The encoded protein is CASSHRRQLIFNSNQPQHF.

The gene calls are TRBV12-3 or TRBV12-4 and TRBJ2-2, with a possible D match to TRBD1 (7 bases). V gave up 5 bases and J gave up 7 bases, with 14 bases separating them. The CDR3 contains 14 residues. In nucleotides, the CDR3 is TGTGCCAGCAGTCAGCAGGGGGGAATCGGGGAGCTGTTTTTT. It encodes CASSQQGGIGELFF.

Many counts were recorded for this clonotype. The gene calls are TRBV20-1 and TRBJ2-7, with TRBD2 matching 8 bases. Trimming at V came to 5 bases and at J to 3 bases, leaving 12 bases not matched to a gene. This CDR3 spans 15 amino acids. The germline gives CDR1 DFQATT, CDR2 SNEGSKA (reference sequence). The CDR3 DNA is TGCAGTGCTTATCAACCGGGACTAGGAGGCTACGAGCAGTACTTC. It specifies CSAYQPGLGGYEQYF.

The chain links TRBV9 to TRBJ2-2, with D unclear. Trimming stripped 3 bases from V and 2 bases from J, with 11 bases between. CDR1 SGDLS and CDR2 YYNGEE come from the germline V gene. This CDR3 spans 15 amino acids. The CDR3 sequence: CASSANKPNTGELFF. The CDR3 DNA reads as TGTGCCAGCAGCGCCAATAAACCAAACACCGGGGAGCTGTTTTTT. Looking up the rest from reference TRBV9 and TRBJ2-2 gives the full variable domain: DSGVTQTPKHLITATGQRVTLRCSPRSGDLSVYWYQQSLDQGLQFLIQYYNGEERAKGNILERFSAQQFPDLHSELNLSSLELGDSALYFCASSANKPNTGELFFGEGSRLTVL.

The rearrangement uses TRBV18 and TRBJ2-2; D may correspond to TRBD1 or TRBD2 (5 bases each). The CDR3 consists of 18 residues. Trimming shortened V by 0 bases and J by 0 bases, and 14 bases separated the two germline ends. Germline CDR1 KGHSH, CDR2 LQKENI. The CDR3 region has the DNA TGTGCCAGCTCACCACCTTCGGGTGGGGGACCGAACACCGGGGAGCTGTTTTTT. Translated, it gives CASSPPSGGGPNTGELFF.

This clonotype was observed at least ten times. The V call is TRBV6-1, the J call TRBJ1-1; D possibly corresponds to TRBD1 (5 bases). CDR1 and CDR2 from the germline V gene are MNHNS and SASEGT. The V gene lost 6 bases and the J gene lost 3 bases, with 14 bases spanning the gap. The CDR3 extends over 14 amino acids. CDR3 nucleotides: TGTGCCAGCAGCCCTCGGGGCGTGGACACTGAAGCTTTCTTT. Its translation: CASSPRGVDTEAFF.

Concerning this clonotype itself: A much larger clone differs by one base, so this may be a read error. This chain connects TRBV7-9 to TRBJ2-3; either TRBD1 or TRBD2 may supply D (5 bases each). The CDR3 contains 18 residues. Trimming removed 4 bases at V and 0 bases at J, with 20 bases between. Germline V gives CDR1 SEHNR, CDR2 FQNEAQ (reference sequence). The CDR3 coding sequence is TGTGCCAGCAGCTCCGCCGGTGGGGGACCAGCTAGCACAGATACGCAGTATTTT. Protein sequence: CASSSAGGGPASTDTQYF.

This clonotype appeared a few times. J is TRBJ2-1 and V is TRBV10-1, with a tentative D call TRBD1 (5 bases). This CDR3 region has 13 residues. Trimming removed 3 bases at V and 2 bases at J, with 5 bases between. Germline V lookup: CDR1 WNHNN, CDR2 SYGVQD (reference sequence). This chain's CDR3 is CASSEQAYNEQFF. CDR3 coding DNA: TGCGCCAGCAGTGAACAGGCCTACAATGAGCAGTTCTTC.